The source of this TCR beta chain is a study of blood T cell repertoires in COVID-19. Study-level background: The United States, Italy and Spain were the sources of the acute and convalescent COVID-19 samples. T cells, B-cell-depleted T cells, or PBMCs provided the cDNA or gDNA that served as material.

The V gene lost 0 bases and the J gene lost 5 bases, with 14 bases spanning the gap. Per the germline V gene, CDR1 is SGHNT and CDR2 is YENEEA. This CDR3 has 15 amino acids. Original analysis: Reference gene primer amplification gave estimated nucleated cell counts. TCRdb's table, derived via immunoSEQ multiplex PCR, lists solely in-frame clones and lacks some. V, J and clone size were drawn from that table, and D and trimming were deduced from the DNA. The table records roughly 70,000 clones, approximately 89% of them present only once. The specimen was peripheral blood. The sequence was obtained from a human donor in a cohort sampled during active COVID-19. The rearrangement joins TRBV11-3 to TRBJ2-7; tentative D call: TRBD2 (6 bases). The CDR3 is CASSLEPGTFHEQYF. The CDR3 nucleotides are TGTGCCAGCAGCTTAGAGCCCGGGACTTTCCACGAGCAGTACTTC. Looking up the rest from reference TRBV11-3 and TRBJ2-7 gives the full variable domain: EAGVVQSPRYKIIEKKQPVAFWCNPISGHNTLYWYLQNLGQGPELLIRYENEEAVDDSQLPKDRFSAERLKGVDSTLKIQPAELGDSAVYLCASSLEPGTFHEQYFGPGTRLTVT.